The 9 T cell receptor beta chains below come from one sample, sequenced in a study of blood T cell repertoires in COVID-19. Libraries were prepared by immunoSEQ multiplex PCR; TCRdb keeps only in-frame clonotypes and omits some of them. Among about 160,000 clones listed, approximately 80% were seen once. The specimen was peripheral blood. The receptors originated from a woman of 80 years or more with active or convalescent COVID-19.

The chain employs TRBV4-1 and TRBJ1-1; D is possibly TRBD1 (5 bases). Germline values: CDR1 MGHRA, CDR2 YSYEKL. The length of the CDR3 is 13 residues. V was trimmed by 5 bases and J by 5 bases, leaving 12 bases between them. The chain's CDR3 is CASSFRVWTEAFF. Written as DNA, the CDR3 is TGCGCCAGCAGCTTCAGGGTTTGGACTGAAGCTTTCTTT.

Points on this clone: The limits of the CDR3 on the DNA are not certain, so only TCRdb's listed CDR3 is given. This CDR3 is CASTSGQGEEYEQYF. The chain employs TRBV19 and TRBJ2-7; the listed D gene, TRBD1, was not tested against the DNA. The germline V gene has CDR1 LNHDA and CDR2 SQIVND (reference sequence). The CDR3 adds up to 15 amino acids, both ends counted.

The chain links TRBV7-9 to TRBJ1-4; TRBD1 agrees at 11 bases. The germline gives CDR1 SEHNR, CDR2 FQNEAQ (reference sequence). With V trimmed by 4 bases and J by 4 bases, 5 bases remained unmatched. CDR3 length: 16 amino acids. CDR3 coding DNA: TGTGCCAGCAGCTCCGGACAGGGGGCTTTTAATGAAAAACTGTTTTTT. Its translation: CASSSGQGAFNEKLFF.

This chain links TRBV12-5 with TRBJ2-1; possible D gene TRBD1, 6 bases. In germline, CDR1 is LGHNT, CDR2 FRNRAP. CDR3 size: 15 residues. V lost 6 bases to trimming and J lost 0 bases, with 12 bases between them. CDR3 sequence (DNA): TGTGCTAGTGGCCCAGGACAGAGCTCCTACAATGAGCAGTTCTTC. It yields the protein CASGPGQSSYNEQFF.

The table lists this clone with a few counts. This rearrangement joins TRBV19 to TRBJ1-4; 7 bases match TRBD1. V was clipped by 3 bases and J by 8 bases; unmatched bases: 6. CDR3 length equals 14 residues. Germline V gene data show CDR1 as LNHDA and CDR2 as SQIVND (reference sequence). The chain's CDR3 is CASSIEGAVEKLFF. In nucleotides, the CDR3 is TGTGCCAGTAGTATCGAGGGGGCTGTAGAAAAACTGTTTTTT.

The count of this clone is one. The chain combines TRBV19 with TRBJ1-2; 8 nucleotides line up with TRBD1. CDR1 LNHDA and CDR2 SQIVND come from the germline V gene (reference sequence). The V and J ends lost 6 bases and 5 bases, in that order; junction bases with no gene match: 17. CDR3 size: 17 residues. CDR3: CASRSGTGTGLGYGYTF. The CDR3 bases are TGTGCCAGTAGATCGGGAACCGGGACAGGCCTGGGTTATGGCTACACCTTC.

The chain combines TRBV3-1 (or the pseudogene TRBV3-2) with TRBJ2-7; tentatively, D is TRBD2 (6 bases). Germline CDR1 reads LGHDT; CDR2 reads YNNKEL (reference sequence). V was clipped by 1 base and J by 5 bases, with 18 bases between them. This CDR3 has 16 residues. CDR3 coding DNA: TGTGCCAGCAGCCAAGGGTCCGGCAATGGGAGGAACGAGCAGTACTTC. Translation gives CASSQGSGNGRNEQYF.

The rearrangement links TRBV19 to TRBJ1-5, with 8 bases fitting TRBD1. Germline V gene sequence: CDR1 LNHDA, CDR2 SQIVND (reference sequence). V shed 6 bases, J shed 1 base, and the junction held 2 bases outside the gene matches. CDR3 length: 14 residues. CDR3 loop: CASRTGESNQPQHF. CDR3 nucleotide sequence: TGTGCCAGTAGGACAGGGGAGAGCAATCAGCCCCAGCATTTT.

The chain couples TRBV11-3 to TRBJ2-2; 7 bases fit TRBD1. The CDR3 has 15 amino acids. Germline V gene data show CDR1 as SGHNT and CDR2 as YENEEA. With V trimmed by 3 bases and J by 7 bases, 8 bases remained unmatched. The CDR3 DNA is TGTGCCAGCAGCTTCTTCAGACAGGGTCACGGGGAGCTGTTTTTT. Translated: CASSFFRQGHGELFF.